These 32 T cell receptor beta chains came from one sample sequenced in a study of tumor-infiltrating lymphocytes in primary liver carcinoma. Unsorted bulk tissue (about 19-33 mg) underwent RNA and DNA co-extraction. TCR beta cDNA came from roughly 0.45 ug total RNA, primed with a constant-region primer. ARM-PCR, slightly modified, supplied the TCR beta libraries through three nested multiplex PCR rounds. PCR rounds one and two used TRBV1-TRBV30 forward primers with a C-beta reverse primer for around 9 cycles each. TCRdb re-called the multiplex PCR reads through MiXCR, storing one row per CDR3 protein. The data show about 30,000 distinct CDR3 sequences, 70% to 80% seen once. Sequenced input: liver tumor tissue from sampling region 3. The sample's subset: tumor region T3, left-lateral pole. The receptors come from a woman aged 25 to 39 with primary liver carcinoma and hepatitis B virus infection.

In this sample, this clonotype turned up once. The rearrangement joins TRBV5-4 to TRBJ1-2, with a possible D match to TRBD1 (5 bases). Germline V CDR1 and CDR2: SGHNT, YYREEE (reference sequence). This CDR3 has 14 residues. Trimming shortened V by 8 bases and J by 9 bases, and 23 bases separated the two germline ends. CDR3 in amino acids: CARSRQGVIGSYTF. The CDR3 DNA is TGTGCCAGGAGCCGGCAGGGAGTAATTGGGAGCTACACCTTC.

Worth noting for this clonotype: A read error may explain this, as a much larger clone is one base away. The chain employs TRBV12-3 or TRBV12-4 and TRBJ2-2, with TRBD1 matching 9 bases. This CDR3 is 15 amino acids long. CDR3 region: CASSLGQGYTRELFF. The CDR3 bases are TGTGCCAGCAGTCTCGGACAGGGGTACACCAGGGAGCTGTTTTTT.

Only a few counts were recorded for this clonotype. A much larger clonotype is one base distant, so this may be a read error. The chain carries TRBV11-3 and TRBJ2-1, with 7 bases aligning to TRBD2. V dropped 5 bases and J dropped 6; count of bases not matched to a gene: 10. The CDR3 is 15 amino acids. From germline, CDR1 is SGHNT and CDR2 YENEEA. DNA of the CDR3: TGTGCCAGCAGCCTGGGGGGGAGTGAGGGCAATGAGCAGTTCTTC. It specifies CASSLGGSEGNEQFF.

Comments on this clonotype: Here the CDR3 omits its conserved ending phenylalanine or tryptophan, so a read error is the likely source. This chain connects TRBV11-2 to TRBJ1-3; D gene ambiguous. In germline, CDR1 is SGHAT, CDR2 FQNNGV. The CDR3 has 11 amino acids. CDR3 sequence reads: CASNLGNIIYL. For the CDR3, the DNA is TGTGCCAGCAACTTGGGAAACATCATATATCTT.

In the case of this clonotype: At one end, the junction sequence differs from germline, possibly due to a read error. This chain connects TRBV5-6 to TRBJ2-2; D unclear. The CDR3 sequence is 15 residues long. Germline V CDR1 and CDR2: SGHDT, YYEEEE. CDR3 in DNA: TGTGCCAGCACCTTGGCACCCAGAGTCACCGTAGAGCTGTTTTTT. Translation: CASTLAPRVTVELFF. The full variable domain, with the rest looked up from reference TRBV5-6 and TRBJ2-2, is DAGVTQSPTHLIKTRGQQVTLRCSPKSGHDTVSWYQQALGQGPQFIFQYYEEEERQRGNFPDRFSGHQFPNYSSELNVNALLLGDSALYLCASTLAPRVTVELFFGEGSRLTVL.

About this clonotype: One base away lies a much larger clone, so this may be a sequencing read error. This chain joins TRBV12-3 or TRBV12-4 and TRBJ2-7; no reliable D call. This CDR3 is 14 amino acids long. CDR3 region: CASTSDPGSYERYF. The DNA for the CDR3 is TGTGCCAGCACCAGCGACCCCGGCTCCTACGAGCGGTACTTC.

In the case of this clonotype: A clone one base away is much larger, so this may be a read error. The CDR3 DNA follows: TGTGTCAGCAGCCCAAGGTTCACCGGGGAGCTGTTTTTT. As protein: CVSSPRFTGELFF. The rearrangement joins TRBV7-3 to TRBJ2-2; D is uncertain. There are 13 residues in the CDR3. CDR1 is SGHTA, CDR2 FQGTGA, per germline.

Note on this clonotype: This may be a read error: a much more frequent sequence differs by one nucleotide. This chain connects TRBV2 to TRBJ1-2; TRBD1 might be the D (5 bases). Germline CDR1 reads SNHLY; CDR2 reads FYNNEI. The CDR3 contains 13 residues. CDR3 region: CVTTRDFGDGYTF. DNA of the CDR3: TGTGTCACAACCAGGGATTTTGGGGATGGCTACACCTTC.

Comments on this clonotype: One junction end disagrees with the germline gene, perhaps due to a read error. This chain uses TRBV28 with TRBJ2-7; D is uncertain. The CDR3 is 13 amino acids. Germline CDR1 and CDR2: MDHEN and SYDVKM. The CDR3 loop is CAGSLGIVYKQYF. The CDR3 DNA reads TGTGCCGGCAGTTTAGGGATAGTCTACAAGCAGTACTTC.

Details on this clonotype: At one end the junction does not follow the germline gene, possibly because of a read error. The genes are TRBV6-2 or TRBV6-3 and TRBJ1-1; unclear D gene. Germline V gene data show CDR1 as MNHEY and CDR2 as SVGEGT. This CDR3 is 14 amino acids long. The chain's CDR3 is CASKPHLENIEAVF. The DNA of the CDR3 is TGTGCCAGCAAACCCCATCTGGAGAACATTGAAGCTGTCTTT.

In regard to this clonotype: At one of its ends the junction is not consistent with the germline gene, which may arise from a read error. This chain links TRBV4-2 with TRBJ2-1, with unresolved D. CDR3 length: 18 amino acids. Germline assignment: CDR1 LGHNA and CDR2 YNFKEQ. CDR3 in amino acids: CASSQEVSVRSSYNEQFF. The CDR3 region has the DNA TGTGCCAGCAGCCAAGAAGTGAGCGTACGAAGCTCCTACAATGAGCAATTCTTC.

This clonotype was picked up a small number of times. This could be a read error, since a much larger clone is one nucleotide away. The V and J genes are TRBV28 and TRBJ2-1; 7 nucleotides match TRBD2. V lost 10 bases to trimming and J lost 3 bases; unmatched junction nucleotides: 9. Per germline, CDR1 MDHEN and CDR2 SYDVKM. The CDR3 contains 14 residues. The CDR3 sequence is CANKSGTRYNEQFF. CDR3 sequence (DNA): TGTGCCAACAAGAGCGGGACCCGCTACAATGAGCAGTTCTTC.

This clonotype was seen repeatedly, ten times or more. The rearrangement uses TRBV11-2 and TRBJ2-1; TRBD2 agrees at 14 bases. In germline, CDR1 is SGHAT, CDR2 FQNNGV. This CDR3 region has 17 residues. The ends lost 6 bases at V and 8 bases at J; junction bases unmatched: 12. The CDR3 loop is CASSKRLAGGPGDEQFF. The CDR3, as DNA: TGTGCCAGCAGTAAGAGACTAGCGGGAGGGCCGGGGGATGAGCAGTTCTTC.

A note on this clonotype: Compared with germline, one end of the junction differs, possibly owing to a read error. The chain carries TRBV29-1 and TRBJ2-1; unclear D gene. This CDR3 is built from 15 residues. CDR1 is SQVTM, CDR2 ANQGSEA, per germline. CDR3 in DNA: TGCAGCGTTCTCTCCCCTCGGCGGAAGTACAATGGGCAGTTCTTT. Amino acid sequence: CSVLSPRRKYNGQFF.

Remarks on this clonotype: At one boundary the junction diverges from the germline segment, which might be a read error. The chain couples TRBV4-3 to TRBJ2-1; TRBD2 matches 7 bases. This CDR3 comprises 16 residues. In germline, CDR1 is LGHNA, CDR2 YSLEER. As DNA, the CDR3 is TGCACCAGCAACCAAGATTGGGACTACGCCTACAAGGAGCAGTTCTTC. This sequence encodes CTSNQDWDYAYKEQFF.

In regard to this clonotype: The junction differs from germline at one of its ends, possibly a read error. The rearrangement links TRBV11-3 to TRBJ2-1; 9 bases are shared with TRBD2. The CDR3 covers 15 residues. CDR1 and CDR2 from the germline V gene are SGHNT and YENEEA. The CDR3 nucleotides read TGCGCCAGGAGCCGACTAGCGGCGGGGGGGCATGAGCAGTTCTTC. Translating it yields CARSRLAAGGHEQFF.

A remark on this clonotype: A much larger clone is a single base away; this may be a read error. The CDR3 ends on some other residue instead of the conserved phenylalanine or tryptophan, so this is likely a read error. The chain is built from TRBV5-4 and TRBJ2-3, with 8 bases matching TRBD2. The germline V gene has CDR1 SGHNT and CDR2 YYREEE (reference sequence). The CDR3 consists of 16 residues. After removal of 0 bases from V and 2 bases from J, the junction contained 5 bases not matched to a gene. The chain's CDR3 is CASSLGTSGDTDTQYL. The CDR3 DNA sequence: TGTGCCAGCAGCTTGGGTACTAGCGGTGACACAGATACGCAGTATCTT.

Concerning this clonotype: One end of the junction is discordant with germline, which a read error may explain. The chain couples TRBV5-5 to TRBJ1-4; the D is unclear. This CDR3 is built from 19 residues. CDR1 and CDR2 from the germline V gene are SGHKS and YYEKEE (reference sequence). The CDR3 nucleotides read TGTGCCAGCAACTTGAGATTAGGCGGATGGGTTGCAACTAATGAAAAACTGTTTTTT. Translation gives CASNLRLGGWVATNEKLFF.

This clonotype was counted ten times or more. The chain is built from TRBV11-3 and TRBJ2-1, with 14 bases matching TRBD2. CDR3 length: 14 amino acids. The trim removed 4 bases at V and 11 bases at J, leaving 4 bases unmatched. Germline CDR1 SGHNT, CDR2 YENEEA. The CDR3 coding sequence is TGTGCCAGCAGCTCGACTAGCGGGGGGGTCCAGCAGTTCTTC. As protein: CASSSTSGGVQQFF.

Concerning this clonotype itself: One end of the junction fails to match germline, which may point to a read error. The chain carries TRBV28 and TRBJ1-6; D not certain. The CDR3 consists of 15 residues. Germline lookup yields CDR1 MDHEN and CDR2 SYDVKM. The CDR3 spells CAGSSPGRGNLPLHF. The CDR3, as DNA: TGTGCCGGCAGTTCCCCAGGACGGGGAAACCTACCCCTCCACTTT.

The table lists this clonotype with a count of one. Compared with germline, one end of the junction differs, possibly owing to a read error. The gene calls are TRBV6-2 or TRBV6-3 and TRBJ2-1, with 7 nucleotides matching TRBD2. This CDR3 is 20 amino acids long. The germline CDR1 and CDR2 sequences are MNHEY and SVGEGT. CDR3: CVSSYSSAGLVGGPNNEQFF. CDR3 nucleotides: TGTGTCAGCAGTTACAGCAGTGCGGGTCTAGTGGGAGGGCCTAACAATGAGCAGTTCTTC.

This clonotype was seen at least ten times. The conserved closing phenylalanine or tryptophan is absent in this CDR3, likely reflecting a read error. V usage is TRBV10-2 and J usage is TRBJ2-1; D not certain. V lost 6 bases, J lost 7 bases, and 16 bases lay in between. This CDR3 contains 14 residues. Germline V lookup: CDR1 WSHSY, CDR2 SAAADI. The CDR3 spells CASRALESVNEQFL. In nucleotides, the CDR3 is TGCGCCAGCAGGGCCCTCGAGTCCGTGAATGAGCAGTTCTTA.

Of note for this clonotype: One base away lies a much larger clone, so this may be a sequencing read error. The CDR3 carries no conserved terminal phenylalanine or tryptophan, so it likely arises from a read error. The DNA is left out, because the CDR3 cannot be placed on it with certainty; the CDR3 is given as TCRdb lists it. CDR3 loop: CASSLDIRDREYY. The genes are TRBV11-2 and TRBJ2-5; the listed D gene, TRBD1, was not tested against the DNA. Germline V gene sequence: CDR1 SGHAT, CDR2 FQNNGV. Ends included, the CDR3 has 13 residues.

This chain uses TRBV12-3 or TRBV12-4 with TRBJ2-7; D possibly matches TRBD1 or TRBD2 (6 bases each). V lost 6 bases to trimming and J lost 3 bases, with 18 bases between them. The CDR3 consists of 15 residues. Here the CDR3 reads CASRPRGGGNYEQYF. CDR3 DNA sequence: TGTGCCAGCAGGCCACGAGGAGGGGGGAACTACGAGCAGTACTTC.

This clonotype was picked up many times. V and J are TRBV11-3 and TRBJ2-7; no clear D gene. This CDR3 region has 11 residues. Germline V lookup: CDR1 SGHNT, CDR2 YENEEA. The V end lost 4 bases, the J end lost 1 base, and 2 bases lay between the germline ends. The CDR3 loop reads CASSCSYEQYF. The CDR3 DNA reads TGTGCCAGCAGCTGTTCCTACGAGCAGTACTTC.

This clonotype was seen many times. Possible read error: a much larger clone is one base away. The CDR3 spells CASSLAYQPQYF. The DNA of the CDR3 is TGTGCCAGCAGTTTAGCATATCAGCCCCAGTATTTT. The chain carries TRBV12-3 or TRBV12-4 and TRBJ1-5; D uncertain. Matching the DNA end better, TRBJ2-3 makes the J call doubtful. There are 12 residues in the CDR3.

Points on this clonotype: One end of the junction is discordant with germline, which a read error may explain. The chain employs TRBV4-2 and TRBJ2-2; D may be TRBD2 (5 bases). Germline loops: CDR1 LGHNA, CDR2 YNFKEQ. The CDR3 loop spans 15 amino acids. Here the CDR3 DNA reads TGTGCCAGCAGCCAAATTGTAGCAGTCACCGGGGAACTGTTTTTT. As protein: CASSQIVAVTGELFF.

For this clonotype: This CDR3 fails to terminate in the conserved phenylalanine or tryptophan, so it likely reflects a read error. Because the CDR3's place on the DNA is in doubt, the DNA is left out and the CDR3 is given as listed by TCRdb. The V and J genes are TRBV11-2 and TRBJ2-7; the table's D call of TRBD1 was not tested on the DNA. Germline V CDR1 and CDR2: SGHAT, FQNNGV. The CDR3 sequence runs 13 residues, both termini included. Here the CDR3 reads CASSLDREGVKYL.

Note on this clonotype: At one end the junction does not follow the germline gene, possibly because of a read error. This rearrangement joins TRBV19 to TRBJ2-1; weak D call: TRBD2 (6 bases). Germline CDR1 is LNHDA and CDR2 is SQIVND (reference sequence). This CDR3 comprises 15 residues. This CDR3 is CTSRLAGGPYNEQFF. CDR3 in DNA: TGTACCAGTCGGCTAGCCGGAGGGCCTTACAATGAGCAGTTCTTC.

This clonotype was observed a single time. With a much larger clone just one base away, this may be a read error. This rearrangement joins TRBV28 to TRBJ1-5; D perhaps matches TRBD1 (6 bases). Germline V gene sequence: CDR1 MDHEN, CDR2 SYDVKM. CDR3 length: 15 residues. V was trimmed by 3 bases and J by 6 bases, leaving 15 bases between them. The CDR3 coding sequence is TGTGCCAGCAGTTTGGGCAGGGGCCCCAGTCAGCCCCAGCATTTT. Amino acid sequence: CASSLGRGPSQPQHF.

This clonotype was counted only a few times. Germline is not matched at one junction end, which may reflect a read error. The CDR3 sequence: CASSQRSSANEQYF. The CDR3 region has the DNA TGCGCCAGTAGCCAACGGAGTTCAGCGAACGAGCAGTACTTC. This sequence joins TRBV4-1 and TRBJ2-7; the D is unclear. Germline V gene data show CDR1 as MGHRA and CDR2 as YSYEKL. CDR3 length: 14 residues.

Points on this clonotype: Since the CDR3 does not end with the conserved phenylalanine or tryptophan, this likely comes from a read error. The rearrangement links TRBV4-3 to TRBJ2-1; weak D call: TRBD1 (5 bases). Germline V gives CDR1 LGHNA, CDR2 YSLEER. The CDR3 is made up of 16 amino acids. V gave up 0 bases and J gave up 2 bases, with 11 bases separating them. The CDR3 spells CASSQDWGYTYNEQFL. As DNA, the CDR3 is TGCGCCAGCAGCCAAGATTGGGGCTACACCTACAATGAGCAGTTCCTC.